Reported below is one T cell receptor (beta chain). Its antigen is still unknown. The protocol was immunoSEQ multiplex PCR, while the TCRdb copy is restricted to in-frame clones and leaves out a portion. Here the sample spans over 150,000 clones, more than 75% being singletons. The data were obtained in a study of T cell responses to AZD1222 COVID-19 vaccine. The study's findings and limits: Nearly half of spike-specific TCRs reportedly target variant regions that are unmutated in the B.1.351 and B.1.1.7 variants.

Germline CDR1 reads LNHDA; CDR2 reads SQIVND (reference sequence). V shed 1 base and J shed 6 bases, with 18 bases lying between them. CDR3 size: 16 residues. The sequenced sample was peripheral blood, obtained on day 0 of AZD1222 vaccination. The V gene is TRBV19, the J gene TRBJ1-1, with D uncertain. This receptor was identified in an adult in good health. The CDR3 here is CASSIVPTGVGAEAFF. As DNA, the CDR3 is TGTGCCAGTAGTATAGTCCCGACCGGGGTCGGAGCTGAAGCTTTCTTT.